Described below is a single TCR beta chain sequence and its context. There is no known antigen for this receptor. The input lacks base qualities; no much larger clone sits a single base away. Ends trimmed: V by 3 bases, J by 2 bases; bases unmatched to a gene: 5. The germline V gene (reference sequence) yields LNHDA for CDR1 and SQIVND for CDR2. Counted from cysteine to phenylalanine, this CDR3 has 15 amino acids. Only the CDR3 DNA stays, 45 bases, in frame from base 1. Each collaborating institution followed its own protocols to collect whole blood in K2EDTA tubes. For TCRbeta analysis, collaborators shipped samples as frozen whole blood, isolated PBMCs, or DNA extracted from either of those sample types. The entry originates in a study of blood T cell repertoires in COVID-19 (dated by TCRdb to about 2020). Context from the whole study: Samples from collaborators originated in the United States, Italy and Spain and spanned both the acute and convalescent phases of COVID-19. The material from the prospective study consisted of cDNA or gDNA derived from T cells, B-cell-depleted T cells, or PBMCs. Subjects who had been exposed to COVID-19, were actively infected with it, or had recovered from it provided the deeply sampled blood TCRbeta repertoires that made up the dataset. The repertoires were released in a freely available public database intended as a resource for research on the immune response to SARS-CoV-2. Samples were obtained from the ongoing ImmuneRACE study (first 160 participants) and from over 1,000 subjects provided by 6 global collaborators. The sample metadata nearly always contained a de-identified subject ID, COVID-19 status, age in years and sex. Where available, HLA class I and class II types were obtained from metadata supplied by the sample provider rather than from assay-based typing.

TCRbeta CDR3 regions were amplified from genomic DNA using the immunoSEQ Assay, a bias-controlled multiplex PCR. Per the source publication's procedure: Within the assay, amplification of reference gene primers was used to estimate how many nucleated cells each sample contained. To quantify the absolute abundance of each unique TCRbeta CDR3 rearrangement, sequence reads were collapsed and filtered. For each sample, productive Simpson clonality was calculated as the square root of Simpson's diversity index over productive rearrangements. TCRdb took this table from immuneACCESS and kept in-frame rearrangements with V and J called. Such tables lack part of the clones; where checked against another copy, unresolved V genes explain under half of the gap, and the rest is unexplained. V and J calls and clone size are those listed in that table; D and trimming were worked out from the DNA. For this sample there are roughly 73,000 clones; 75% to 85% appear just once. The ten largest clonotypes hold 20% of the sample.

Findings and caveats that apply to the study as a whole: How much clinical and demographic metadata was included differed by source and by participant, and the metadata was provided uncurated.

The receptor was isolated from a woman aged 70-85 years with acute or convalescent COVID-19. The chain is assembled from TRBV19 and TRBJ1-1; TRBD1 aligns with 8 central bases. The sequencing sample was made of peripheral blood. CDR3 sequence: CASSIYQGANTEAFF. The DNA sequence follows: TGTGCCAGTAGTATTTATCAGGGGGCTAACACTGAAGCTTTCTTT.